This entry describes one TCR beta chain. No antigen is known for it. V lost 2 bases, J lost 0 bases, and 14 bases lay in between. Germline assignment: CDR1 ENHRY and CDR2 SYGVKD. The CDR3 is 17 residues long. The data are from a study of T cell responses to AZD1222 COVID-19 vaccine. General study findings and limits: The sample set comprised mostly white British donors with more females, and clonal diversity was possibly underestimated. Unmutated variant regions reportedly attract nearly half of all spike-specific TCRs. Only a handful of individuals given AZD1222 were seropositive at baseline. After the peak T cell response, and only then, were repertoires sampled.

Only in-frame clones appear in the TCRdb table, and some are missing; sequencing was by immunoSEQ multiplex PCR. Here the sample spans approximately 70,000 clones, around 89% being singletons. Here the sequenced sample was peripheral blood, taken 28 days after the second dose of the MenACWY control vaccine. The receptor's source is an adult who received the MenACWY meningococcal vaccine as a control. The chain carries TRBV10-3 and TRBJ1-3; D not resolved. CDR3 residues: CAISESPEGSSGNTIYF. CDR3 bases: TGTGCCATCAGTGAGAGCCCGGAAGGAAGCTCTGGAAACACCATATATTTT.